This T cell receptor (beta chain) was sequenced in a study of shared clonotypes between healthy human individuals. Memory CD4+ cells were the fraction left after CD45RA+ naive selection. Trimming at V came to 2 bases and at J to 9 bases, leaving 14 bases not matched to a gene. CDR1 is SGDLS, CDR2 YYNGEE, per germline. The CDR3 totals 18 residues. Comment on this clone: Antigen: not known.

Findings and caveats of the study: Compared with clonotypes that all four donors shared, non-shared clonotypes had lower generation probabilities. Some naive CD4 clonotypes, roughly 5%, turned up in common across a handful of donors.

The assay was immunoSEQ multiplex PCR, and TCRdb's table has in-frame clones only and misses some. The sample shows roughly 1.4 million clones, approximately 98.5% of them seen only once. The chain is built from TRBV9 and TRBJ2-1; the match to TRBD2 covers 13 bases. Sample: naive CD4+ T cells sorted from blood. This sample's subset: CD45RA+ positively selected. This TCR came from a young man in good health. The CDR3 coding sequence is TGTGCCAGCAGCGTCTCACCCCCACTAGCGGGAGGGCCTAGTGAGCAGTTCTTC. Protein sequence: CASSVSPPLAGGPSEQFF.